The 29 T cell receptor beta chains below were found in one sample sequenced in a study of blood T cell repertoires in COVID-19. Sequencing used immunoSEQ multiplex PCR; TCRdb keeps in-frame clones, though not all of them. The sample records 60,000 to 80,000 clones, about 89% being singletons. The sequencing sample was made of peripheral blood. The receptors stem from a man in his 60s with acute or convalescent COVID-19.

On this clone itself: Sequence at one end of the junction differs from germline and may be a read error. This chain uses TRBV15 with TRBJ2-7, with 11 bases identical to TRBD2. The CDR3 is made up of 17 amino acids. The germline V gene encodes CDR1 LNHNV and CDR2 YYDKDF (reference sequence). CDR3 residues: CATRRDRLTSGVGEQYF. CDR3 nucleotide sequence: TGTGCCACCAGAAGAGATAGGTTGACTAGCGGGGTGGGCGAGCAGTACTTC. The full variable domain, with the rest looked up from reference TRBV15 and TRBJ2-7, is DAMVIQNPRYQVTQFGKPVTLSCSQTLNHNVMYWYQQKSSQAPKLLFHYYDKDFNNEADTPDNFQSRRPNTSFCFLDIRSPGLGDTAMYLCATRRDRLTSGVGEQYFGPGTRLTVT.

V is TRBV7-2 and J is TRBJ2-5; no firm D call. Deletions cut 5 bases from V and 6 bases from J, with 10 bases between. Germline CDR1 SGHTA, CDR2 FQGNSA. CDR3 length equals 12 residues. CDR3 protein: CASSPQTKTQYF. CDR3 nucleotides: TGTGCCAGCAGCCCACAAACGAAGACCCAGTACTTC.

The chain couples TRBV9 to TRBJ2-1, with 10 bases matching TRBD2. The CDR3 is 16 amino acids. Germline-derived CDR1 and CDR2 are SGDLS and YYNGEE. Trimming removed 0 bases from V and 6 bases from J; junction bases left unmatched: 6. DNA for the CDR3: TGTGCCAGCAGCGTAGCTGACGGGACTAGCGTCAATGAGCAGTTCTTC. Encoded protein: CASSVADGTSVNEQFF.

The J gene is TRBJ2-3, the V gene TRBV11-1; D gene unclear. The V end lost 8 bases, the J end lost 3 bases, and 12 bases lay between the germline ends. The CDR3 length is 13 residues. In germline, CDR1 is SGHAT, CDR2 FQDESV (reference sequence). The CDR3 DNA reads TGTGCCAGCGGGTGGAGTCGAACAGATACGCAGTATTTT. This encodes CASGWSRTDTQYF.

The chain combines TRBV10-3 with TRBJ2-7; D unclear. V lost 7 bases and J lost 2, with 9 bases in between. The V gene's germline CDR1 is ENHRY and CDR2 SYGVKD. CDR3 length equals 12 residues. In DNA form, the CDR3 reads TGTGCCATCACGTCAGGCACCTACGAGCAGTACTTC. This sequence encodes CAITSGTYEQYF.

The V and J genes are TRBV27 and TRBJ1-4; D remains ambiguous. The CDR3 extends over 14 amino acids. V gave up 2 bases and J gave up 5 bases, with 9 bases separating them. Looked up from germline, CDR1 is MNHEY and CDR2 is SMNVEV (reference sequence). CDR3 coding DNA: TGTGCCAGCAGTTTAGCAGGAACGAATGAAAAACTGTTTTTT. It yields the protein CASSLAGTNEKLFF.

Details on this clone: Other DNA sequences of this sample code for an identical CDR3. The chain links TRBV5-1 to TRBJ2-2; 8 nucleotides match TRBD2. CDR3 size: 15 residues. Germline V gene sequence: CDR1 SGHRS, CDR2 YFSETQ. With V trimmed by 0 bases and J by 5 bases, 3 bases remained unmatched. CDR3 sequence: CASSLGAGVTGELFF. The CDR3, as DNA: TGCGCCAGCAGCTTGGGAGCGGGAGTTACCGGGGAGCTGTTTTTT.

This chain uses TRBV9 with TRBJ2-5; 8 positions match TRBD1. The ends lost 4 bases at V and 0 bases at J; junction bases unmatched: 2. CDR3 length: 14 residues. In germline, CDR1 is SGDLS, CDR2 YYNGEE. CDR3 region: CASSRQGYQETQYF. As DNA, the CDR3 is TGTGCCAGCAGCCGACAGGGGTACCAAGAGACCCAGTACTTC. Drawing the rest from reference TRBV9 and TRBJ2-5, the complete variable domain is DSGVTQTPKHLITATGQRVTLRCSPRSGDLSVYWYQQSLDQGLQFLIQYYNGEERAKGNILERFSAQQFPDLHSELNLSSLELGDSALYFCASSRQGYQETQYFGPGTRLLVL.

The genes are TRBV7-9 and TRBJ1-2; 8 nucleotides agree with TRBD1. The trim removed 0 bases at V and 6 bases at J, leaving 9 bases unmatched. The CDR3 sequence is 16 residues long. The germline V gene has CDR1 SEHNR and CDR2 FQNEAQ (reference sequence). The CDR3 DNA reads TGTGCCAGCAGCTTAGCGAGGGGACAGGCGTCGAATGGCTACACCTTC. As protein: CASSLARGQASNGYTF.

This rearrangement joins TRBV12-3 or TRBV12-4 to TRBJ2-1, with no clear D. Trimming left V 1 base short and J 13 bases short, with 11 bases between. CDR3 length: 12 amino acids. The CDR3 bases are TGTGCCAGCAGTTTAGAGCAAGAGAGACAGTTCTTC. It is translated as CASSLEQERQFF.

This clone was found once. This chain uses TRBV5-6 with TRBJ1-1, with 8 bases matching TRBD1. CDR3 length: 15 residues. Per germline, CDR1 SGHDT and CDR2 YYEEEE. The V segment lost 0 bases and the J segment 6 bases; nucleotides outside the gene matches: 7. CDR3 DNA sequence: TGTGCCAGCAGCTTGGTCAGGGGGCGCATCTCTGAAGCTTTCTTT. This codes for CASSLVRGRISEAFF.

This clone came up once. This chain uses TRBV12-3 or TRBV12-4 with TRBJ2-3; D not certain. This CDR3 contains 13 residues. V was pared by 6 bases and J by 4 bases, with 11 bases between. Here the CDR3 DNA reads TGTGCCAGCAGCCATGCTGAGGCAGATACGCAGTATTTT. Amino acid sequence: CASSHAEADTQYF.

A single count supports this clone. The chain has TRBV2 and TRBJ2-3; 9 bases are a match to TRBD2. CDR1 and CDR2 from the germline V gene are SNHLY and FYNNEI. The length of the CDR3 is 14 residues. V trimming: 2 bases; J trimming: 5 bases; junction bases outside the gene matches: 2. CDR3: CASSEPSGKDTQYF. CDR3 nucleotide sequence: TGTGCCAGCAGTGAACCTAGCGGGAAAGATACGCAGTATTTT.

The chain has TRBV18 and TRBJ2-3, with 10 bases that match TRBD2. Trimming took 6 bases from V and 5 from J; bases not matched to a gene: 8. Germline V gene sequence: CDR1 KGHSH, CDR2 LQKENI. The CDR3 runs 15 residues. CDR3 DNA sequence: TGTGCCAGCTCGGCGGGACTAGCGCAAGTAGATACGCAGTATTTT. Encoded protein: CASSAGLAQVDTQYF. Together with reference TRBV18 and TRBJ2-3, the CDR3 gives the full variable domain: NAGVMQNPRHLVRRRGQEARLRCSPMKGHSHVYWYRQLPEEGLKFMVYLQKENIIDESGMPKERFSAEFPKEGPSILRIQQVVRGDSAAYFCASSAGLAQVDTQYFGPGTRLTVL.

The CDR3 loop is CASSYGGDTEAFF. The CDR3 region has the DNA TGTGCCAGCAGTTACGGGGGGGACACTGAAGCTTTCTTT. The chain is built from TRBV6-5 and TRBJ1-1, with D perhaps matching TRBD1 (5 bases). CDR3 size: 13 residues. The germline gives CDR1 MNHEY, CDR2 SVGAGI. The V end was cut by 2 bases, the J end by 3 bases, with 7 bases between.

The chain carries TRBV5-6 and TRBJ1-2; possibly TRBD1 for D (6 bases). The V end lost 4 bases, the J end lost 6 bases, and 22 bases lay between the germline ends. CDR1 and CDR2 from the germline V gene are SGHDT and YYEEEE. The CDR3 sequence is 16 residues long. CDR3 coding DNA: TGTGCCAGCAGCCCCCGAAGGTGGCAGGGGCTACATGGCTACACCTTC. It is translated as CASSPRRWQGLHGYTF. Full variable domain (missing parts from reference TRBV5-6 and TRBJ1-2): DAGVTQSPTHLIKTRGQQVTLRCSPKSGHDTVSWYQQALGQGPQFIFQYYEEEERQRGNFPDRFSGHQFPNYSSELNVNALLLGDSALYLCASSPRRWQGLHGYTFGSGTRLTVV.

The rearrangement joins TRBV5-1 to TRBJ1-1; D may be TRBD1 (5 bases). Germline loops: CDR1 SGHRS, CDR2 YFSETQ. The CDR3 sequence is 14 residues long. The V end lost 0 bases, the J end lost 4 bases, and 10 bases lay between the germline ends. Here the CDR3 reads CASSLVPDTTEAFF. The CDR3 nucleotides read TGCGCCAGCAGCTTGGTTCCGGACACCACTGAAGCTTTCTTT.

The J gene is TRBJ1-2, the V gene TRBV19; a possible D gene is TRBD1 (6 bases). Trimming took 6 bases from V and 2 from J, leaving 10 bases between them. Germline values: CDR1 LNHDA, CDR2 SQIVND (reference sequence). The CDR3 contains 13 residues. CDR3: CASSDTGNYGYTF. The DNA for the CDR3 is TGTGCCAGTAGCGATACAGGGAACTATGGCTACACCTTC.

This sequence joins TRBV5-1 and TRBJ1-1; possible D gene TRBD1, 5 bases. The CDR3 has 15 amino acids. Trimming cost V 1 base and J 3 bases, with 13 bases left between them. Germline V gives CDR1 SGHRS, CDR2 YFSETQ. This chain's CDR3 is CASSLSGGVDTEAFF. In DNA, the CDR3 is TGCGCCAGCAGCTTGTCCGGGGGGGTAGACACTGAAGCTTTCTTT.

The V and J genes are TRBV27 and TRBJ2-3; 9 bases match TRBD1. The CDR3 has 13 residues. From germline, CDR1 is MNHEY and CDR2 SMNVEV (reference sequence). V dropped 8 bases and J dropped 5; count of bases not matched to a gene: 5. The CDR3 here is CASGHRGRDTQYF. CDR3 nucleotides: TGTGCCAGCGGCCACAGGGGGCGAGATACGCAGTATTTT.

In this sample, this clone turned up once. The J gene is TRBJ1-4, the V gene TRBV12-3 or TRBV12-4; D unclear. The length of the CDR3 is 13 residues. V lost 6 bases and J lost 4, with 9 bases in between. CDR3 amino acids: CASSQSGNEKLFF. CDR3 DNA: TGTGCCAGCAGCCAGTCTGGTAATGAAAAACTGTTTTTT.

The rearrangement uses TRBV12-3 or TRBV12-4 and TRBJ2-3; no clear D. The V gene lost 2 bases and the J gene lost 0 bases, with 3 bases spanning the gap. This CDR3 has 13 residues. The CDR3 spells CASSLLSTDTQYF. CDR3 coding DNA: TGTGCCAGCAGTTTACTCAGCACAGATACGCAGTATTTT.

This clone showed up just once. The chain uses TRBV5-1 and TRBJ1-2, with 8 positions matching TRBD1. Trimming removed 2 bases from V and 8 bases from J; junction bases left unmatched: 8. The CDR3 is 14 amino acids. Germline V gene sequence: CDR1 SGHRS, CDR2 YFSETQ. CDR3 region: CASSLWNQGAGYTF. Written as DNA, the CDR3 is TGCGCCAGCAGCTTATGGAATCAGGGGGCGGGCTACACCTTC.

The chain links TRBV7-9 to TRBJ1-1; TRBD1 aligns across 10 bases. CDR1 is SEHNR and CDR2 is FQNEAQ in the germline V gene (reference sequence). The V segment lost 4 bases and the J segment 4 bases; nucleotides outside the gene matches: 6. CDR3 length equals 15 residues. The CDR3 nucleotides read TGTGCCAGCAGCTGGACAGGGGGTAAGGGCACTGAAGCTTTCTTT. Translating it yields CASSWTGGKGTEAFF.

This rearrangement joins TRBV5-1 to TRBJ1-4; D may be TRBD1 (6 bases). Deletions cut 5 bases from V and 7 bases from J, with 15 bases between. The CDR3 is 14 amino acids. Germline CDR1 SGHRS, CDR2 YFSETQ. The CDR3 sequence is CASSSGVLGEKLFF. The CDR3 DNA reads as TGCGCCAGCAGTTCAGGGGTATTAGGTGAAAAACTGTTTTTT. Supplemented by reference TRBV5-1 and TRBJ1-4, the full variable domain reads KAGVTQTPRYLIKTRGQQVTLSCSPISGHRSVSWYQQTPGQGLQFLFEYFSETQRNKGNFPGRFSGRQFSNSRSEMNVSTLELGDSALYLCASSSGVLGEKLFFGSGTQLSVL.

This clone was seen a single time. The rearrangement joins TRBV18 to TRBJ1-2; 9 bases map to TRBD1. The trim removed 3 bases at V and 6 bases at J, leaving 8 bases unmatched. CDR1 KGHSH and CDR2 LQKENI come from the germline V gene. The CDR3 contains 15 residues. In nucleotides, the CDR3 is TGTGCCAGCTCACCGGCCGAGACAGGGGGACATGGCTACACCTTC. Translation: CASSPAETGGHGYTF.

V and J are TRBV5-6 and TRBJ2-7, with 8 bases aligning to TRBD2. This CDR3 spans 17 amino acids. The ends lost 0 bases at V and 0 bases at J; junction bases unmatched: 8. Germline lookup yields CDR1 SGHDT and CDR2 YYEEEE. The CDR3 is CASSLEFSGKSSYEQYF. CDR3 coding DNA: TGTGCCAGCAGCTTGGAGTTTAGCGGGAAGAGCTCCTACGAGCAGTACTTC.

V usage is TRBV29-1 and J usage is TRBJ1-2; D is possibly TRBD1 (5 bases). Trimming left V 7 bases short and J 8 bases short, with 5 bases between. The germline V gene encodes CDR1 SQVTM and CDR2 ANQGSEA. This CDR3 is built from 8 residues. This chain's CDR3 is CSGTGYTF. DNA for the CDR3: TGCAGCGGGACAGGCTACACCTTC.

This rearrangement joins TRBV7-3 to TRBJ1-1, with 7 bases that match TRBD1. Germline V gene lookup returns CDR1 SGHTA and CDR2 FQGTGA. V dropped 4 bases and J dropped 4; count of bases not matched to a gene: 6. The CDR3 is 14 residues long. CDR3 sequence reads: CASSSNRGTTEAFF. DNA for the CDR3: TGTGCCAGCAGCTCCAACAGGGGTACCACTGAAGCTTTCTTT.